The present T cell receptor (beta chain) was sequenced within a study of control samples from healthy donors and cancer patients. The V segment lost 0 bases and the J segment 10 bases; nucleotides outside the gene matches: 9. The germline gives CDR1 SGHTA, CDR2 FQGNSA. There are 17 residues in the CDR3. In its sample, this clone was seen a few times. Profiled with immunoSEQ multiplex PCR; TCRdb holds only in-frame clones, not every one. The table includes more than 95,000 clones, about 90% detected once. The genes are TRBV7-2 and TRBJ1-6, with 10 nucleotides matching TRBD1. This clonotype originated in a man in his sixties in good health. The sequenced material came from blood. The DNA for the CDR3 is TGTGCCAGCAGCTTAGCTACCGCGACAGGGGGCACGTCACCCCTCCACTTT. It codes for CASSLATATGGTSPLHF.